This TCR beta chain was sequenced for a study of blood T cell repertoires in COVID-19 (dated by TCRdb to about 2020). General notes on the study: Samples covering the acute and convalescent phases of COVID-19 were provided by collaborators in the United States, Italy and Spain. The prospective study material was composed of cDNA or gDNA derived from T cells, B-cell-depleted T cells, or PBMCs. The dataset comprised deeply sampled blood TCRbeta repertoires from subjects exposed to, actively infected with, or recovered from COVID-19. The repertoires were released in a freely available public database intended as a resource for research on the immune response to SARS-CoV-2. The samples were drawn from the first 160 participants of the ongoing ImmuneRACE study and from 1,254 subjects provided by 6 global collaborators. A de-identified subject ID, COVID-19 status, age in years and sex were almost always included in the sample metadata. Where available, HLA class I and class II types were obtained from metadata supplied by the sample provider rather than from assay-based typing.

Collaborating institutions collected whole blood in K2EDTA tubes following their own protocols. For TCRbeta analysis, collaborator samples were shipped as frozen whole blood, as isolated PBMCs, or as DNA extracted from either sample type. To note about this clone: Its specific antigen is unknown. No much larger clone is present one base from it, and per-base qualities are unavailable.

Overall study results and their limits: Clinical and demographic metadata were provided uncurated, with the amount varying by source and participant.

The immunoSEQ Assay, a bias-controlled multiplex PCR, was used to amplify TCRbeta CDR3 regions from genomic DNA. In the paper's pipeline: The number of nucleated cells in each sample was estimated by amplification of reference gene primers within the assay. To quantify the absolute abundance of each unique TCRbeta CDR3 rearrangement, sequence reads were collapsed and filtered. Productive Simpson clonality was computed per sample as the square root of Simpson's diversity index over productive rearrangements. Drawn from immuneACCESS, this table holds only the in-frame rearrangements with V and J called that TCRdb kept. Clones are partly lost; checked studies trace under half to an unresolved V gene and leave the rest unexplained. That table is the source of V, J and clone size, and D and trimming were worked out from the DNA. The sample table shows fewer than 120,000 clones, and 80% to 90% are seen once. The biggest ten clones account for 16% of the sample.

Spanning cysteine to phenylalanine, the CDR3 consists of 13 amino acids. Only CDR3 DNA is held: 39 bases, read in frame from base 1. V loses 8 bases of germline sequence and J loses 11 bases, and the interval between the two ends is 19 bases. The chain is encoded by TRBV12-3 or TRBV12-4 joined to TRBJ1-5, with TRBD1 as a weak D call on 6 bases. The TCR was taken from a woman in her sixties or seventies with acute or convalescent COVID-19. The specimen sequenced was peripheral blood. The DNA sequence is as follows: TGTGCCAGCCGAAGGGGGGGGATGATCGCCCAGCATTTT. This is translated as CASRRGGMIAQHF.